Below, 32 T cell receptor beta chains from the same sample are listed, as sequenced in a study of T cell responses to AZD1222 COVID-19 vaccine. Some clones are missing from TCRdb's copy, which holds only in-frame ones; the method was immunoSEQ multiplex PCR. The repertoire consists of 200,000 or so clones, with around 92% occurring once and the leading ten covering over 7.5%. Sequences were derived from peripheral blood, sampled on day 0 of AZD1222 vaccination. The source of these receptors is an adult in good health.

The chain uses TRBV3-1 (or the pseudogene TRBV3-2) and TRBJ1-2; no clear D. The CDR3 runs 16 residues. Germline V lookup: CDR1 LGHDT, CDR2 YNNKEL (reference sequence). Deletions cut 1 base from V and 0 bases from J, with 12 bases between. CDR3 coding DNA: TGTGCCAGCAGCCAAGGGAAAGGCTTAGCTAACTATGGCTACACCTTC. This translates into CASSQGKGLANYGYTF.

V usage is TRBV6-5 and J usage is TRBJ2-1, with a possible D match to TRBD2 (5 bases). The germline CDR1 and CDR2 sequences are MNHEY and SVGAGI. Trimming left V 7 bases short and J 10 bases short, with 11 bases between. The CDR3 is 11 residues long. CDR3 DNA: TGTGCCAGCACCCTATCGGGGGAGCAGTTCTTC. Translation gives CASTLSGEQFF.

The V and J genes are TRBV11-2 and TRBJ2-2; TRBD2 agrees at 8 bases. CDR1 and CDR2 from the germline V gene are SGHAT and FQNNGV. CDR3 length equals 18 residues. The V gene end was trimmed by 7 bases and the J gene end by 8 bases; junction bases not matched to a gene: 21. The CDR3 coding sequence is TGTGCCAGCAACCCTAGAGTGTTAGCGGGAACCGGCAAGGGGGAGCTGTTTTTT. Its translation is CASNPRVLAGTGKGELFF.

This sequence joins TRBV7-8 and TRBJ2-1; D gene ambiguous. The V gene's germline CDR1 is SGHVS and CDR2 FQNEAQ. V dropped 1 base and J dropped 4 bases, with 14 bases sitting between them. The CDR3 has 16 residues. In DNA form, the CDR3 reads TGTGCCAGCAGCTTAGACCCGAGACCCATATACAATGAGCAGTTCTTC. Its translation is CASSLDPRPIYNEQFF.

This chain's CDR3 is CASSQGPGGGDTEAFF. Written as DNA, the CDR3 is TGTGCCAGCAGCCAAGGACCCGGTGGGGGGGACACTGAAGCTTTCTTT. The V and J genes are TRBV14 and TRBJ1-1, with D possibly TRBD1 on 5 matching bases. Per germline, CDR1 SGHDN and CDR2 FVKESK. V lost 1 base and J lost 3, with 15 bases in between. The CDR3 is made up of 16 amino acids.

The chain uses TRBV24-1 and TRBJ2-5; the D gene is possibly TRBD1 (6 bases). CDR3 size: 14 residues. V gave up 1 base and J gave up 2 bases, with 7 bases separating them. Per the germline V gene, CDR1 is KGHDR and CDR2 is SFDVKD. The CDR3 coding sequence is TGTGCCACCAGTGATTTTCAGGGGCAAGAGACCCAGTACTTC. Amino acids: CATSDFQGQETQYF.

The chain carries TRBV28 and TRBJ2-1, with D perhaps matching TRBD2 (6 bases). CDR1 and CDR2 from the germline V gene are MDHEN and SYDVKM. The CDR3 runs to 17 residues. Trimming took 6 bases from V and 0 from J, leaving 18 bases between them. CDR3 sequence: CASRVSSGTPSYNEQFF. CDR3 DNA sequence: TGTGCCAGCAGAGTTAGTAGTGGGACTCCCTCCTACAATGAGCAGTTCTTC.

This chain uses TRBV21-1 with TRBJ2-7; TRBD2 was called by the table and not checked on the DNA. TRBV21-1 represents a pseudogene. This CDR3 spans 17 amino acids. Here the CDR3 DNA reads TGTGCCAACAGAGCTCCCCTAGGCGGGAGGCTGACCTACGAGCAGTACTTC. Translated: CANRAPLGGRLTYEQYF.

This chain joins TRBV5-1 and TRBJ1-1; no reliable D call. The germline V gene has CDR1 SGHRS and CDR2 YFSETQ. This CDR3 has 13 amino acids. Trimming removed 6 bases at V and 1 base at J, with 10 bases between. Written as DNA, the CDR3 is TGCGCCAGCAAGGGCAGGCAGAACACTGAAGCTTTCTTT. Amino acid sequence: CASKGRQNTEAFF.

DNA of the CDR3: TGTGCCAGCTCACGACTCACTGCGGGACAGGGATACTACGAGCAGTACTTC. It is translated as CASSRLTAGQGYYEQYF. This chain connects TRBV18 to TRBJ2-7; 9 bases are a match to TRBD1. CDR3 length equals 17 residues. With V trimmed by 4 bases and J by 3 bases, 13 bases remained unmatched. Germline CDR1 is KGHSH and CDR2 is LQKENI.

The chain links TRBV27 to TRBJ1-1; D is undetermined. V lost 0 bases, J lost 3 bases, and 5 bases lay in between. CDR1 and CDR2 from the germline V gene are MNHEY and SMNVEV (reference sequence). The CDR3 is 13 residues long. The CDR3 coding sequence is TGTGCCAGCAGTTTATCCCCGGACACTGAAGCTTTCTTT. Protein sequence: CASSLSPDTEAFF.

DNA for the CDR3: TGTGCCAGCAGTCCAGGTTATAGCGGGGTTGAGGACAATGAGCAGTTCTTC. It translates to CASSPGYSGVEDNEQFF. V is TRBV27 and J is TRBJ2-1; TRBD2 agrees at 8 bases. The CDR3 is made up of 17 amino acids. CDR1 and CDR2 from the germline V gene are MNHEY and SMNVEV (reference sequence). Trimming took 5 bases from V and 5 from J; bases not matched to a gene: 14.

CDR3: CASSVQGPGELFF. CDR3 DNA: TGTGCCAGCAGCGTTCAGGGTCCCGGGGAGCTGTTTTTT. This chain connects TRBV2 to TRBJ2-2, with D possibly TRBD1 on 5 matching bases. V shed 6 bases and J shed 6 bases, with 11 bases lying between them. The CDR3 spans 13 residues. The germline gives CDR1 SNHLY, CDR2 FYNNEI.

As DNA, the CDR3 is TGTGCCAGCAGTTTGGGAGGGGCCCGATCAAACTACAATGAGCAGTTCTTC. Translated, it gives CASSLGGARSNYNEQFF. The rearrangement links TRBV27 to TRBJ2-1; TRBD2 matches 7 bases. This CDR3 contains 17 residues. The germline CDR1 and CDR2 sequences are MNHEY and SMNVEV (reference sequence). The V gene end was trimmed by 3 bases and the J gene end by 3 bases; junction bases not matched to a gene: 11.

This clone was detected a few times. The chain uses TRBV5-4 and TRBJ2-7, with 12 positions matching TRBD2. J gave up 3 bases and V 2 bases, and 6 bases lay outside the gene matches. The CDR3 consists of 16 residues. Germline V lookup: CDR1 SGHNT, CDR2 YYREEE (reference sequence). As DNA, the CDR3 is TGTGCCAGCAGCTTTACTAGCGGGAGGCCTCTCTACGAGCAGTACTTC. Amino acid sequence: CASSFTSGRPLYEQYF.

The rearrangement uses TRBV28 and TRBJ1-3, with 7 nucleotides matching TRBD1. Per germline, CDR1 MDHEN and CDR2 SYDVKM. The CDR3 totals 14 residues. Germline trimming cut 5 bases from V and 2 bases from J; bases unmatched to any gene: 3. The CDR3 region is CASSATGTGNTIYF. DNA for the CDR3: TGTGCCAGCAGTGCGACAGGGACTGGAAACACCATATATTTT.

The chain's CDR3 is CASSLGAGNQETQYF. The CDR3 DNA is TGTGCCAGCAGCTTAGGGGCAGGGAACCAAGAGACCCAGTACTTC. The chain recombines TRBV7-9 with TRBJ2-5; possible D gene TRBD1, 5 bases. Germline V gene data show CDR1 as SEHNR and CDR2 as FQNEAQ (reference sequence). V was pared by 1 base and J by 0 bases, with 9 bases between. There are 15 residues in the CDR3. Supplemented by reference TRBV7-9 and TRBJ2-5, the full variable domain reads DTGVSQNPRHKITKRGQNVTFRCDPISEHNRLYWYRQTLGQGPEFLTYFQNEAQLEKSRLLSDRFSAERPKGSFSTLEIQRTEQGDSAMYLCASSLGAGNQETQYFGPGTRLLVL.

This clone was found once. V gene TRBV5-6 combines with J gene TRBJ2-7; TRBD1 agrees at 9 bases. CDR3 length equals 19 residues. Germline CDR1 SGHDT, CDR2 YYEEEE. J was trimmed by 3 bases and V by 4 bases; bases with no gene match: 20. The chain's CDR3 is CASSVGVGQGSRLFYEQYF. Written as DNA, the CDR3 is TGTGCCAGCAGCGTGGGAGTGGGACAGGGCTCACGATTATTCTACGAGCAGTACTTC.

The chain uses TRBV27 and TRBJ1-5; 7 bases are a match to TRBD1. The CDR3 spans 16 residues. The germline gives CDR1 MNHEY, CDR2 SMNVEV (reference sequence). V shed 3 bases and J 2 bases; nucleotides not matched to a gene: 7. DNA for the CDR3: TGTGCCAGCAGTTTGTGGTCAACAGGGGGCAATCAGCCCCAGCATTTT. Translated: CASSLWSTGGNQPQHF.

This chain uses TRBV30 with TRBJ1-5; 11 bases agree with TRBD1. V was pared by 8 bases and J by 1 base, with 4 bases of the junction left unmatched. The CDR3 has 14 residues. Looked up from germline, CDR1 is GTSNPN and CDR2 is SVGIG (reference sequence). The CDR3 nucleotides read TGTGCCAGCTGGACAGGGGGCAGCAATCAGCCCCAGCATTTT. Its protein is CASWTGGSNQPQHF.

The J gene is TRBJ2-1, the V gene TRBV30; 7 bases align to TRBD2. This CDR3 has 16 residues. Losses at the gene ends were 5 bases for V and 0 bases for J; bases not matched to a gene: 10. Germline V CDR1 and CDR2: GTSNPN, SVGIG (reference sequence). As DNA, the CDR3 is TGTGCCTGGTCGGGACTAACCCTAAGCTCCTACAATGAGCAGTTCTTC. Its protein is CAWSGLTLSSYNEQFF.

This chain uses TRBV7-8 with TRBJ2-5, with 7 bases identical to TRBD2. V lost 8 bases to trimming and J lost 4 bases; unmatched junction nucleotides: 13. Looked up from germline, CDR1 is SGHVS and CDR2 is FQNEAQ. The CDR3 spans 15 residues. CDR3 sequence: CASGEEGGPGETQYF. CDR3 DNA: TGTGCCAGCGGGGAGGAGGGAGGGCCCGGAGAGACCCAGTACTTC.

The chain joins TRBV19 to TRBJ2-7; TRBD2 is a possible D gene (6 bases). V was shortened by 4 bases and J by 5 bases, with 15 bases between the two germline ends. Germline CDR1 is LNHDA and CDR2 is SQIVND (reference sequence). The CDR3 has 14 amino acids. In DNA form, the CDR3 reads TGTGCCAGTAGTACTCCCTCGGAGGGCCACGAGCAGTACTTC. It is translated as CASSTPSEGHEQYF.

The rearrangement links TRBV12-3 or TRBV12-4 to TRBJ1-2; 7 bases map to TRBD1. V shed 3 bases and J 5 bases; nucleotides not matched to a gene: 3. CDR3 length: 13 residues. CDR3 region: CASSFSGGYGYTF. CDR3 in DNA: TGTGCCAGCAGTTTCTCAGGGGGGTATGGCTACACCTTC.

CDR3 sequence: CASSYSALAGAYEQYF. CDR3 DNA: TGTGCCAGCAGTTACTCGGCATTAGCGGGAGCCTACGAGCAGTACTTC. V is TRBV6-5 and J is TRBJ2-7; TRBD2 matches at 9 bases. Losses at the gene ends were 0 bases for V and 2 bases for J; bases not matched to a gene: 5. This CDR3 region has 16 residues. The germline gives CDR1 MNHEY, CDR2 SVGAGI.

The DNA of the CDR3 is TGTGCCAGCTCTCTAGGGCAGGAAATTGTCTATGGCTACACCTTC. This encodes CASSLGQEIVYGYTF. The genes are TRBV18 and TRBJ1-2, with D unresolved. Trimming took 6 bases from V and 4 from J, leaving 18 bases between them. Germline V gene sequence: CDR1 KGHSH, CDR2 LQKENI. CDR3 length equals 15 residues.

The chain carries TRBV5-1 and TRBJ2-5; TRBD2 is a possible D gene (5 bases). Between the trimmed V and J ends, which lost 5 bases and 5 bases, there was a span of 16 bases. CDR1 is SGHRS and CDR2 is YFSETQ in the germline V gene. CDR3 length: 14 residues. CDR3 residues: CASRGAGPWETQYF. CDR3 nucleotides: TGCGCCAGCAGGGGCGCGGGCCCGTGGGAGACCCAGTACTTC.

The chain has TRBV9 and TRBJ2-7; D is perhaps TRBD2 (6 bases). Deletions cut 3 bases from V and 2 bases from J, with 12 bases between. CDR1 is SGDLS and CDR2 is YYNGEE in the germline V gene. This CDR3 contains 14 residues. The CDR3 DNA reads TGTGCCAGCAGCGCGGCTAGCGAACCCTACGAGCAGTACTTC. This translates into CASSAASEPYEQYF.

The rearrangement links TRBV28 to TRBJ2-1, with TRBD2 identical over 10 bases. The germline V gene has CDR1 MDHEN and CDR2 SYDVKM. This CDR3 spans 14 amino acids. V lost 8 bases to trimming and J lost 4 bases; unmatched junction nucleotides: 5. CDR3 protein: CASELAGRYNEQFF. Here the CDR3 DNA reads TGTGCCAGCGAACTAGCGGGGAGGTACAATGAGCAGTTCTTC.

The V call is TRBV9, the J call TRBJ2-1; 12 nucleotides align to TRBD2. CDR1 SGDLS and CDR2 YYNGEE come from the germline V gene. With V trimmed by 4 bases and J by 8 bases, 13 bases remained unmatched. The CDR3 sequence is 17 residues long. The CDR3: CASSPGRGASGRDEQFF. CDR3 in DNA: TGTGCCAGCAGCCCAGGGAGAGGGGCTAGCGGGAGGGATGAGCAGTTCTTC.

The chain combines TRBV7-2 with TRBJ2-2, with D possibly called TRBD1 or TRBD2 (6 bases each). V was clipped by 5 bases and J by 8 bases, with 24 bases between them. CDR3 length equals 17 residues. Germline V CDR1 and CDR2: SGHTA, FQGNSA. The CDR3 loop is CASSRFGGDTSPGELFF. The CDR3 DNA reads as TGTGCCAGCAGCCGCTTTGGCGGGGACACCTCCCCGGGGGAGCTGTTTTTT.

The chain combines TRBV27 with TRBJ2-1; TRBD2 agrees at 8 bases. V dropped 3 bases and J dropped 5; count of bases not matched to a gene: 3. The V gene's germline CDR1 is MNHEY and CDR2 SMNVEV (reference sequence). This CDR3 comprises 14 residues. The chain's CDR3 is CASSLLGRDNEQFF. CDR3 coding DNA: TGTGCCAGCAGTTTGCTCGGGAGGGACAATGAGCAGTTCTTC.